This entry lists 27 T cell receptor beta chains sequenced from one sample in a study of T cell repertoires in cytomegalovirus infection. One entry per CDR3 protein results from TCRdb running MiXCR on the reads. The sample records about 530,000 distinct CDR3 sequences, roughly 29% being singletons. The sequenced sample consisted of PBMCs. These receptors were collected from a human donor in good health (CMV status not recorded). Some clones in this sample may be carry-over from other donors' samples.

V usage is TRBV11-2 and J usage is TRBJ2-7, with D perhaps TRBD1 or TRBD2 (6 bases each). Trimming cost V 5 bases and J 0 bases, with 20 bases left between them. This CDR3 contains 17 residues. Germline values: CDR1 SGHAT, CDR2 FQNNGV. CDR3 region: CASSLGTWGPSSYEQYV. The CDR3 DNA reads TGTGCCAGCAGCCTTGGGACTTGGGGGCCCAGCTCCTACGAGCAGTACGTC.

The rearrangement uses TRBV15 and TRBJ1-2; the D gene is possibly TRBD1 (6 bases). CDR3 length: 13 amino acids. The V end was cut by 6 bases, the J end by 7 bases, with 15 bases between. Germline-derived CDR1 and CDR2 are LNHNV and YYDKDF (reference sequence). The CDR3 protein is CATRIQGRGGYTF. For the CDR3, the DNA is TGTGCCACCAGGATACAGGGACGAGGTGGCTACACCTTC. The complete variable domain, with remaining parts taken from reference TRBV15 and TRBJ1-2, reads DAMVIQNPRYQVTQFGKPVTLSCSQTLNHNVMYWYQQKSSQAPKLLFHYYDKDFNNEADTPDNFQSRRPNTSFCFLDIRSPGLGDTAMYLCATRIQGRGGYTFGSGTRLTVV.

This clonotype was seen only a few times. The J gene is TRBJ2-7, the V gene TRBV28; the D gene is possibly TRBD1 (6 bases). The germline V gene has CDR1 MDHEN and CDR2 SYDVKM. V lost 4 bases, J lost 0 bases, and 10 bases lay in between. The CDR3 is 14 residues long. CDR3: CASSYGQSSYEQYF. The DNA of the CDR3 is TGTGCCAGCAGTTATGGACAGAGCTCCTACGAGCAGTACTTC.

This clonotype has a handful of counts. V gene TRBV12-3 or TRBV12-4 combines with J gene TRBJ1-2; TRBD1 aligns across 12 bases. This CDR3 is 13 amino acids long. J was trimmed by 8 bases and V by 5 bases; bases with no gene match: 3. CDR3 region: CASSTGQGAGYTF. DNA of the CDR3: TGTGCCAGCAGTACGGGACAGGGGGCAGGCTACACCTTC.

This clonotype was seen repeatedly, ten times or more. The V call is TRBV7-6, the J call TRBJ2-2; maybe TRBD2 (6 bases). Trimming left V 0 bases short and J 6 bases short, with 11 bases between. In germline, CDR1 is SGHVS, CDR2 FNYEAQ. The length of the CDR3 is 15 residues. This CDR3 reads CASSLAGGRSGELFF. The CDR3, as DNA: TGTGCCAGCAGCTTAGCCGGGGGACGGTCCGGGGAGCTGTTTTTT.

The rearrangement uses TRBV5-1 and TRBJ1-3; 9 bases are a match to TRBD1. In germline, CDR1 is SGHRS, CDR2 YFSETQ. The V and J ends lost 2 bases and 4 bases, in that order; junction bases with no gene match: 10. The CDR3 is 17 residues long. CDR3 sequence reads: CASSLLGTGNTGNTIYF. Here the CDR3 DNA reads TGCGCCAGCAGCTTACTTGGGACAGGGAATACAGGAAACACCATATATTTT.

V gene TRBV12-3 or TRBV12-4 combines with J gene TRBJ2-3; possibly TRBD1 or TRBD2 for D (5 bases each). Trimming left V 6 bases short and J 6 bases short, with 7 bases between. This CDR3 is built from 11 residues. This CDR3 reads CASRWGDTQYF. Written as DNA, the CDR3 is TGTGCCAGCAGGTGGGGGGATACGCAGTATTTT.

This chain joins TRBV12-3 or TRBV12-4 and TRBJ1-5; no firm D call. The V and J ends lost 5 bases and 4 bases respectively, with 9 bases between them. The CDR3 spans 13 residues. The CDR3 loop is CASSHGPNQPQHF. DNA of the CDR3: TGTGCCAGCAGTCACGGGCCAAATCAGCCCCAGCATTTT.

This clonotype was detected only a few times. The chain recombines TRBV5-4 with TRBJ2-7; D not resolved. Germline loops: CDR1 SGHNT, CDR2 YYREEE (reference sequence). V was trimmed by 0 bases and J by 6 bases, leaving 10 bases between them. This CDR3 comprises 13 residues. CDR3 amino acids: CASSLGPHGEQYV. CDR3 DNA sequence: TGTGCCAGCAGCTTGGGACCCCATGGCGAGCAGTACGTC.

Ten or more counts support this clonotype. The chain has TRBV7-3 and TRBJ2-1; TRBD2 matches at 7 bases. This CDR3 is built from 16 residues. The germline V gene has CDR1 SGHTA and CDR2 FQGTGA. Trimming removed 5 bases from V and 3 bases from J; junction bases left unmatched: 10. Here the CDR3 DNA reads TGTGCCAGCAGCCAATCATCGGCTAGCGGCTACAATGAGCAGTTCTTC. Amino acid sequence: CASSQSSASGYNEQFF.

The V gene is TRBV28, the J gene TRBJ2-3; the D is unclear. The CDR3 consists of 12 residues. The V end lost 6 bases, the J end lost 5 bases, and 9 bases lay between the germline ends. The V gene's germline CDR1 is MDHEN and CDR2 SYDVKM. CDR3 bases: TGTGCCAGCAGCTCCGCAGGAGATACGCAGTATTTT. Encoded protein: CASSSAGDTQYF.

The chain couples TRBV6-4 to TRBJ2-3, with D perhaps TRBD2 (6 bases). This CDR3 comprises 16 residues. Deletions cut 2 bases from V and 2 bases from J, with 14 bases between. In germline, CDR1 is MRHNA, CDR2 SNTAGT. DNA for the CDR3: TGTGCCAGCAGTGACGGCGGGATGGGTTTCACAGATACGCAGTATTTT. Protein product: CASSDGGMGFTDTQYF.

The chain has TRBV30 and TRBJ1-5; 7 positions agree with TRBD1. V shed 7 bases and J 5 bases; nucleotides not matched to a gene: 8. The length of the CDR3 is 13 residues. The germline CDR1 and CDR2 sequences are GTSNPN and SVGIG (reference sequence). In DNA form, the CDR3 reads TGTGCCTCTAACAGGGGTTTTGATCAGCCCCAGCATTTT. Translated, it gives CASNRGFDQPQHF.

This clonotype has only a few counts. The chain employs TRBV19 and TRBJ1-4, with TRBD1 matching 8 bases. The CDR3 length is 13 residues. CDR1 LNHDA and CDR2 SQIVND come from the germline V gene (reference sequence). V lost 9 bases to trimming and J lost 6 bases; unmatched junction nucleotides: 6. The DNA for the CDR3 is TGTGCCAGCGAGGACAGGGTATATGAAAAACTGTTTTTT. As protein: CASEDRVYEKLFF. The whole variable domain, filled in from reference TRBV19 and TRBJ1-4, reads DGGITQSPKYLFRKEGQNVTLSCEQNLNHDAMYWYRQDPGQGLRLIYYSQIVNDFQKGDIAEGYSVSREKKESFPLTVTSAQKNPTAFYLCASEDRVYEKLFFGSGTQLSVL.

The chain employs TRBV7-8 and TRBJ2-1, with D perhaps matching TRBD1 (6 bases). CDR1 is SGHVS and CDR2 is FQNEAQ in the germline V gene. The V end was cut by 3 bases, the J end by 2 bases, with 11 bases between. This CDR3 region has 15 residues. The CDR3 loop is CASSFGTPTYNEQFF. In nucleotides, the CDR3 is TGTGCCAGCAGCTTCGGGACACCTACCTACAATGAGCAGTTCTTC.

In its sample, this clonotype was seen many times. V and J are TRBV7-2 and TRBJ1-5; D gene uncertain. The germline V gene encodes CDR1 SGHTA and CDR2 FQGNSA. The CDR3 runs 13 residues. Trimming stripped 1 base from V and 4 bases from J, with 5 bases between. In DNA form, the CDR3 reads TGTGCCAGCAGCTTAGTGATGAATCAGCCCCAGCATTTT. Its protein product is CASSLVMNQPQHF.

This clonotype was observed a handful of times. This chain joins TRBV24-1 and TRBJ1-5; D gene ambiguous. This CDR3 is 14 amino acids long. Germline values: CDR1 KGHDR, CDR2 SFDVKD. V was trimmed by 3 bases and J by 7 bases, leaving 12 bases between them. CDR3 bases: TGTGCCACCAGTGATGCGGCGACGGGGCAGCCCCAGCATTTT. The encoded protein is CATSDAATGQPQHF.

This clonotype was seen a handful of times. This chain links TRBV18 with TRBJ2-1, with 8 bases identical to TRBD1. The trim removed 3 bases at V and 9 bases at J, leaving 13 bases unmatched. The CDR3 sequence is 16 residues long. CDR1 and CDR2 (germline): KGHSH, LQKENI. In nucleotides, the CDR3 is TGTGCCAGCTCACCCGCGTCGCAGGGGGCGATAGGTGAGCAGTTCTTC. Translated: CASSPASQGAIGEQFF.

This clonotype was counted ten times or more. This rearrangement joins TRBV7-2 to TRBJ2-7; TRBD2 matches 13 bases. Germline trimming cut 6 bases from V and 3 bases from J; bases unmatched to any gene: 2. CDR3 length: 14 residues. Germline V CDR1 and CDR2: SGHTA, FQGNSA. The CDR3: CASSRLAGGYEQYV. The CDR3 DNA reads as TGTGCCAGCAGTCGACTAGCGGGAGGCTACGAGCAGTACGTC.

This chain connects TRBV29-1 to TRBJ2-4; 8 positions match TRBD2. The CDR3 covers 17 residues. The J segment lost 0 bases and the V segment lost 1 base, leaving 8 bases of the junction unmatched. Per germline, CDR1 SQVTM and CDR2 ANQGSEA. The DNA of the CDR3 is TGCAGCGTTGAAGTTCGGGGGGGCCTTCTAGCCAAAAACATTCAGTACTTC. Translating gives CSVEVRGGLLAKNIQYF.

This clonotype was detected only a few times. The J gene is TRBJ1-5, the V gene TRBV19; 9 bases fit TRBD1. Unmatched junction bases numbered 5, after V lost 6 bases and J lost 2 bases. The germline gives CDR1 LNHDA, CDR2 SQIVND (reference sequence). CDR3 length: 15 amino acids. The CDR3 reads CASSRDRAGNQPQHF. Written as DNA, the CDR3 is TGTGCCAGTAGCCGGGACAGGGCAGGCAATCAGCCCCAGCATTTT.

Notes on this clonotype: Sequence at one end of the junction differs from germline and may be a read error. The V gene is TRBV7-2, the J gene TRBJ1-4; 8 bases map to TRBD1. CDR3 length equals 15 residues. CDR1 and CDR2 from the germline V gene are SGHTA and FQGNSA. The chain's CDR3 is CASSSSHRGGETLYF. In DNA, the CDR3 is TGTGCCAGCAGCTCCTCGCACAGGGGGGGTGAGACACTGTATTTT.

The V call is TRBV7-6, the J call TRBJ2-1; no reliable D call. Germline CDR1 SGHVS, CDR2 FNYEAQ. The CDR3 is made up of 14 amino acids. V lost 4 bases to trimming and J lost 2 bases, with 9 bases between them. CDR3 amino acids: CASSWKGTYNEQFF. CDR3 DNA: TGTGCCAGCAGCTGGAAAGGTACCTACAATGAGCAGTTCTTC.

This clonotype has just a few counts. This rearrangement joins TRBV6-5 to TRBJ1-1; no firm D call. Germline loops: CDR1 MNHEY, CDR2 SVGAGI. Deletions cut 2 bases from V and 5 bases from J, with 9 bases between. This CDR3 is 13 amino acids long. The CDR3 nucleotides read TGTGCCAGCAGTTACGAACGTAGGACTGAAGCTTTCTTT. It translates to CASSYERRTEAFF.

This clonotype has a handful of counts. The CDR3 region is CASSHRTSGPTDTQYF. The CDR3 DNA follows: TGTGCCAGCAGCCATCGGACTAGCGGACCGACAGATACGCAGTATTTT. This chain uses TRBV7-9 with TRBJ2-3; 10 bases match TRBD2. Trimming removed 5 bases from V and 3 bases from J; junction bases left unmatched: 8. CDR3 length: 16 amino acids. Germline lookup yields CDR1 SEHNR and CDR2 FQNEAQ (reference sequence).

This clonotype appeared a few times. The chain recombines TRBV28 with TRBJ1-1; the D is unclear. V lost 6 bases and J lost 2, with 10 bases in between. The CDR3 is made up of 13 amino acids. In germline, CDR1 is MDHEN, CDR2 SYDVKM. CDR3 in DNA: TGTGCCAGCAGGCCAACTAGCAACACTGAAGCTTTCTTT. Its protein product is CASRPTSNTEAFF.

This chain joins TRBV20-1 and TRBJ2-7; D gene ambiguous. The CDR3 length is 13 residues. Germline V CDR1 and CDR2: DFQATT, SNEGSKA (reference sequence). Trimming stripped 4 bases from V and 2 bases from J, with 12 bases between. Written as DNA, the CDR3 is TGCAGTGCTACGGACCGACTTACCTACGAGCAGTACTTC. This codes for CSATDRLTYEQYF.